A single sample gave rise to the 14 T cell receptor beta chains below, sequenced in a study of cytomegalovirus exposure and HLA in healthy donors. PCR used 60 Vbeta primers and 13 Jbeta primers. TCRdb keeps only in-frame clones here, not all; method: immunoSEQ multiplex PCR. Of 100,000 to 150,000 clones in the sample, about 81% were seen once. Input material: PBMCs. The receptors shown here come from a woman in her twenties or thirties in good health and CMV-seronegative.

V and J are TRBV29-1 and TRBJ2-3, with TRBD2 matching over 8 bases. The CDR3 is 16 amino acids. Germline CDR1 and CDR2: SQVTM and ANQGSEA. V dropped 2 bases and J dropped 2; count of bases not matched to a gene: 9. The CDR3 loop reads CSVEQAAGEPTDTQYF. For the CDR3, the DNA is TGCAGCGTTGAACAAGCAGCGGGAGAGCCCACAGATACGCAGTATTTT.

J is TRBJ2-5 and V is TRBV2; a weak D match, TRBD1 (6 bases). The CDR3 is 14 residues long. The germline CDR1 and CDR2 sequences are SNHLY and FYNNEI. The ends were cut back, 2 bases at V and 5 bases at J, with 12 bases in the middle. The CDR3 sequence: CASSEFSGAETQYF. CDR3 nucleotides: TGTGCCAGCAGTGAATTTTCAGGGGCGGAGACCCAGTACTTC.

V usage is TRBV27 and J usage is TRBJ2-7; D perhaps matches TRBD1 (5 bases). Germline V CDR1 and CDR2: MNHEY, SMNVEV (reference sequence). This CDR3 is 12 amino acids long. Trimming took off 4 bases at V and 3 bases at J, with 7 bases between the two ends. This chain's CDR3 is CASSSGLYEQYF. Written as DNA, the CDR3 is TGTGCCAGCAGTTCAGGGCTCTACGAGCAGTACTTC.

The chain combines TRBV7-3 with TRBJ2-1, with D possibly being TRBD2 (6 bases). Germline CDR1 reads SGHTA; CDR2 reads FQGTGA. The CDR3 has 13 residues. V was shortened by 5 bases and J by 2 bases, with 7 bases between the two germline ends. The CDR3 region is CASSKRAYNEQFF. The CDR3 region has the DNA TGTGCCAGCAGCAAGCGGGCCTACAATGAGCAGTTCTTC.

A word on this clone: One junction end does not reproduce the germline sequence, and a read error may be involved. This sequence joins TRBV6-1 and TRBJ1-2, with no clear D. The CDR3 length is 14 residues. The germline gives CDR1 MNHNS, CDR2 SASEGT. CDR3 loop: CASPEAEGNYGYTF. In nucleotides, the CDR3 is TGTGCCAGCCCTGAAGCGGAGGGTAACTACGGCTACACCTTC.

The chain uses TRBV4-2 and TRBJ1-4; TRBD1 agrees at 7 bases. This CDR3 is built from 16 residues. CDR1 LGHNA and CDR2 YNFKEQ come from the germline V gene. The ends lost 4 bases at V and 0 bases at J; junction bases unmatched: 5. The CDR3 DNA follows: TGTGCCAGCAGCCTGGGACAGTCTACAACTAATGAAAAACTGTTTTTT. As protein: CASSLGQSTTNEKLFF.

This clone showed up just once. The chain recombines TRBV6-1 with TRBJ1-2; D gene uncertain. The germline V gene encodes CDR1 MNHNS and CDR2 SASEGT. Between the trimmed V and J ends, which lost 1 base and 8 bases, there was a span of 11 bases. The CDR3 runs to 13 residues. The CDR3 nucleotides are TGTGCCAGCAGTGAAGTCTTGACTCACGGCTACACCTTC. Protein: CASSEVLTHGYTF.

CDR3: CASSEQGRTAKNIQYF. The CDR3 DNA follows: TGTGCCAGCAGTGAACAGGGGCGCACAGCCAAAAACATTCAGTACTTC. The chain carries TRBV2 and TRBJ2-4; D may be TRBD1 (6 bases). Trimming removed 2 bases from V and 0 bases from J, with 11 bases in between. The CDR3 contains 16 residues. CDR1 is SNHLY, CDR2 FYNNEI, per germline.

The chain carries TRBV5-1 and TRBJ1-1; D is possibly TRBD1 (6 bases). V was trimmed by 2 bases and J by 6 bases, leaving 11 bases between them. The germline V gene encodes CDR1 SGHRS and CDR2 YFSETQ. CDR3 size: 13 residues. The DNA for the CDR3 is TGCGCCAGCAGCTTTGGGGGGGCCCCTGAAGCTTTCTTT. Protein: CASSFGGAPEAFF.

By frequency in the sample, this clone is medium-sized (0.01 to 0.1%). This chain connects TRBV11-2 to TRBJ2-7; tentative D call: TRBD1 (6 bases). V shed 4 bases and J shed 0 bases, with 10 bases lying between them. Per the germline V gene, CDR1 is SGHAT and CDR2 is FQNNGV. The CDR3 has 14 amino acids. CDR3 sequence: CASSSDRRSYEQYF. For the CDR3, the DNA is TGTGCCAGCAGCTCCGACAGGCGCTCCTACGAGCAGTACTTC. The whole variable domain, remainder taken from reference TRBV11-2 and TRBJ2-7, is EAGVAQSPRYKIIEKRQSVAFWCNPISGHATLYWYQQILGQGPKLLIQFQNNGVVDDSQLPKDRFSAERLKGVDSTLKIQPAKLEDSAVYLCASSSDRRSYEQYFGPGTRLTVT.

J is TRBJ2-1 and V is TRBV7-2, with 7 bases matching TRBD2. Losses at the gene ends were 2 bases for V and 11 bases for J; bases not matched to a gene: 6. Germline CDR1 and CDR2: SGHTA and FQGNSA. This CDR3 region has 13 residues. The CDR3 region has the DNA TGTGCCAGCAGCTTATTTGAGCGGGAACAGCAGTTCTTC. This gives the protein CASSLFEREQQFF. The whole variable domain, filled in from reference TRBV7-2 and TRBJ2-1, reads GAGVSQSPSNKVTEKGKDVELRCDPISGHTALYWYRQSLGQGLEFLIYFQGNSAPDKSGLPSDRFSAERTGGSVSTLTIQRTQQEDSAVYLCASSLFEREQQFFGPGTRLTVL.

The chain links TRBV11-2 to TRBJ2-1, with 8 nucleotides matching TRBD2. Trimming took 2 bases from V and 10 from J; bases not matched to a gene: 4. The CDR3 consists of 13 residues. Looked up from germline, CDR1 is SGHAT and CDR2 is FQNNGV. CDR3 protein: CASSLPAGAEQFF. The DNA of the CDR3 is TGTGCCAGCAGCTTACCAGCGGGGGCGGAGCAGTTCTTC. Using reference TRBV11-2 and TRBJ2-1 for the parts outside the CDR3, the full variable domain is EAGVAQSPRYKIIEKRQSVAFWCNPISGHATLYWYQQILGQGPKLLIQFQNNGVVDDSQLPKDRFSAERLKGVDSTLKIQPAKLEDSAVYLCASSLPAGAEQFFGPGTRLTVL.

The V gene is TRBV6-5, the J gene TRBJ2-7; TRBD1 aligns across 7 bases. Germline V gene data show CDR1 as MNHEY and CDR2 as SVGAGI. CDR3 length: 12 amino acids. J lost 7 bases, V lost 6 bases, and 6 bases had no gene match. The CDR3 DNA sequence: TGTGCCAGCAGAACAGGGGCTGGGGAGCAGTACTTC. It codes for CASRTGAGEQYF.

This chain connects TRBV27 to TRBJ2-1; 9 bases fit TRBD2. The CDR3 has 12 amino acids. Germline V gene sequence: CDR1 MNHEY, CDR2 SMNVEV (reference sequence). V dropped 7 bases and J dropped 9; count of bases not matched to a gene: 4. The DNA of the CDR3 is TGTGCCAGCACCGGACTAGCGCGTGAGCAGTTCTTC. Protein sequence: CASTGLAREQFF.